This TCR beta chain comes out of a study of response to subunit inactivated influenza vaccine. Study-wide findings and caveats: Each seasonal influenza vaccination recruits few new T cells, the authors suggested.

This clonotype was detected a few times. Its antigen is unidentified. TCRdb reprocessed the RT-PCR reads via MiXCR and lists one record per CDR3 protein. The sample comprises about 500,000 distinct CDR3 sequences, approximately 6.9% of which are singletons, and around 14% rests with the top ten. The sequence came from a man in his fifties or sixties who received an inactivated influenza vaccine. Sequencing was performed on PBMCs from blood, taken about 24 months after vaccination.

The CDR3 sequence: CASSLADPTENQPQHF. The CDR3 coding sequence is TGTGCCAGCAGCTTAGCCGACCCTACAGAAAATCAGCCCCAGCATTTT. The chain recombines TRBV7-8 with TRBJ1-5; no reliable D call. Germline values: CDR1 SGHVS, CDR2 FQNEAQ. This CDR3 has 16 amino acids. V lost 0 bases to trimming and J lost 4 bases, with 13 bases between them.